This T cell receptor (beta chain) appears in the sequencing data of a study of T cells in Graves' hyperthyroidism and ophthalmopathy (dated by TCRdb to the late 2010s). Concerning the study at large: Peripheral blood samples were taken at initial diagnosis, before any treatment was given. To identify distinguishing TCR V-J signatures, a discovery cohort of 90 to 100 patients was used, comprising 43 with Graves' ophthalmopathy and around 57 with stable Graves' hyperthyroidism. Whether ophthalmopathy could be predicted prospectively was tested in an independent validation cohort made up of roughly 20 hyperthyroidism patients plus 17 patients who later progressed to ophthalmopathy. The roughly 90 discovery patients were divided at random into training and test sets in a 7:3 ratio. The study also compared thyroid tissue and blood T-cell repertoires from over 5 Graves' hyperthyroidism patients. Once sampling was done, hyperthyroidism patients were given methimazole at a starting dose of 30 mg daily, whereas ophthalmopathy patients were given high-dose intravenous methylprednisolone. The paper reports TCR Vbeta CDR3 sequencing of about 140 peripheral blood samples: 40 or so ophthalmopathy, roughly 74 hyperthyroidism and approximately 17 progressor patients. The research as a whole found: Most expanded thyroid clonotypes (frequency above 0.001) were also detected in blood, suggesting blood repertoires may reflect thyroid immune responses. In validation, the model predicted progression to ophthalmopathy with around 71% sensitivity and around 72% specificity, a median of 6.5 months before onset. Sample size was not statistically predetermined, and investigators were not blinded to group allocation. A model built on a 13 V-J signature distinguished ophthalmopathy from stable hyperthyroidism, reaching approximately 89% sensitivity and about 81% specificity in cross-validation and 80%/75% in testing.

The hyperthyroidism patients were between 18 and 65 years old and newly diagnosed, with a disease duration of less than 2 months. Any patient with an uncontrolled infection, another autoimmune disease, pregnancy or lactation was excluded. Diagnoses relied on clinical symptoms, serum thyroxine and TRAb, thyroid ultrasound and orbital computed tomography. Blood from progressor patients was drawn when they were first diagnosed with hyperthyroidism, before any ophthalmopathy symptoms appeared. Ficoll-Paque density gradient centrifugation was used to isolate PBMCs from about 10 ml of fresh peripheral blood. Progressor patients were defined as those initially diagnosed with Graves' hyperthyroidism in whom ophthalmopathy developed during follow-up. Total RNA was extracted using Trizol reagent, and RNA quality was assessed on an Agilent 2100 Bioanalyzer. The table lists this clonotype with many counts. The antigen this receptor binds is unknown. No qualities accompany the bases; no much larger clone lies one base away.

The TCR beta CDR3 regions were amplified from RNA transcripts. A first-round RT-PCR of the TCR CDR3 used the HTBI primer set with the Qiagen OneStep RT-PCR kit. A second multiplex PCR round built the libraries, followed by size selection and purification. Sequencing of the libraries was done on an Illumina HiSeq2000 using paired-end 100 bp reads. The published analysis was carried out like this. Raw data were processed with SOAPnuke, discarding reads with adapters, uncalled bases, mean Phred below 15, or no exact constant-primer or identifier match. COPE v1.2.5 was used to merge high-quality paired reads, and clonotypes were defined as unique nucleotide sequences. MiTCR v1.1 was used to align clonotypes to the IMGT TRBV, TRBD and TRBJ reference segments. Analysis was restricted to V-J combinations with a frequency above 0.0001, which covered just over 98% of repertoires. The TCS score was defined as the ratio of F50 (clonal expansion) to E x V (chaos), calculated using BLOSUM62-based TCRdist between CDR3 peptides within each V-J. Welch's t-statistics and random forest reduced roughly 540 V-J features to fewer than 15, which were used in a naive Bayes classifier (R e1071). TCRdb ran its own pipeline on the public reads, namely fastp trimming at Q25 and MiXCR clone calling, and kept in-frame beta chains. All rows with the same CDR3 protein become a single entry with the most common DNA and genes. These V and J calls derive from TCRdb rather than the authors' analysis. In all, the sample holds approximately 720,000 distinct CDR3 sequences, and about 17% of those were seen once. In total, the top ten clones hold about a sixth of the sample.

Trimming costs V 1 base and J 5 bases, and their ends lie 9 bases apart. Based on the germline V gene (reference sequence), the CDR1 and CDR2 sequences are SGHKS and YYEKEE. The CDR3 measures 13 amino acids from cysteine to phenylalanine. This entry keeps only the CDR3 DNA: 39 bases, framed from base 1. This chain joins TRBV5-5 to TRBJ2-5; the D gene assignment is ambiguous. Sequenced material: blood. This clonotype was obtained from a woman aged 45 to 65 with Graves' hyperthyroidism that later progressed to Graves' ophthalmopathy. The CDR3: CASSLTGLETQYF. The sequenced DNA: TGTGCCAGCAGCTTGACGGGTCTGGAGACCCAGTACTTC.